The table lists the clone carrying this T cell receptor beta chain with a few counts. Its cognate antigen is unknown. Anyone with autoimmune disease history or systemic immunosuppression was excluded. The assay was immunoSEQ multiplex PCR, and TCRdb's table has in-frame clones only and misses some. The data contain tens of thousands of clones, more than 70% of them singletons. The sample comes from a study of OX40 agonist ivuxolimab in advanced cancers. Study details: Ivuxolimab, an antibody that agonizes OX40 (CD134), was administered to the patients. Findings and caveats of the study: The mean number of expanded clones was higher in CD8+ T cells than in CD4+.

Germline loops: CDR1 SNHLY, CDR2 FYNNEI. The CDR3 has 14 amino acids. V lost 4 bases and J lost 2, with 12 bases in between. The J gene is TRBJ2-7, the V gene TRBV2; possibly TRBD2 for D (7 bases). This sequence originates from an adult with an advanced solid tumor such as melanoma, head and neck, liver or kidney cancer. Sample: CD4+ or CD8+ T cells sorted from blood, taken in a trial of the OX40 agonist ivuxolimab. The CDR3 DNA sequence: TGTGCCAGCAGTGCGAGGGGGGGGGCCTACGAGCAGTACTTC. Its protein product is CASSARGGAYEQYF.